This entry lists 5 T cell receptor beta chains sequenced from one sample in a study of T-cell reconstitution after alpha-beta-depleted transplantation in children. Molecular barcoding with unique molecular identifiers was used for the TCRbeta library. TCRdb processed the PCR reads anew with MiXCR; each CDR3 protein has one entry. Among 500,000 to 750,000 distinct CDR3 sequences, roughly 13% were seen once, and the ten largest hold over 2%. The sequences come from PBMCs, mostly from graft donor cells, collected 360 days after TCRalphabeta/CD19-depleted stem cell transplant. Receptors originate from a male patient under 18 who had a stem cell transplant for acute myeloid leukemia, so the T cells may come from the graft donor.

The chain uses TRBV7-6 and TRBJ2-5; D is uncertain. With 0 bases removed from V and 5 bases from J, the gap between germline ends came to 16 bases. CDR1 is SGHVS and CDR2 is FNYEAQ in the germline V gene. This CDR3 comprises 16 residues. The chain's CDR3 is CASSLATQAIPETQYF. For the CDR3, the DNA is TGTGCCAGCAGCTTAGCAACCCAGGCAATCCCCGAGACCCAGTACTTC.

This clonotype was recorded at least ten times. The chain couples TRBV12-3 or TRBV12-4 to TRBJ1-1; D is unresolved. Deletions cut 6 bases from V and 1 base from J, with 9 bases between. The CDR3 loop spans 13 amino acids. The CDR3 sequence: CASSLGPNTEAFF. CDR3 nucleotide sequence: TGTGCCAGCAGCCTGGGTCCGAACACTGAAGCTTTCTTT.

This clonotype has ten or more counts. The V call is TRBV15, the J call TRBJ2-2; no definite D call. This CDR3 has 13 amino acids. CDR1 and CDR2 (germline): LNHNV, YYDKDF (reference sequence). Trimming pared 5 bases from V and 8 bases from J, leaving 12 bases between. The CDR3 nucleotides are TGTGCCACCAGCGTGATCAGTCCGGGGGAGCTGTTTTTT. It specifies CATSVISPGELFF.

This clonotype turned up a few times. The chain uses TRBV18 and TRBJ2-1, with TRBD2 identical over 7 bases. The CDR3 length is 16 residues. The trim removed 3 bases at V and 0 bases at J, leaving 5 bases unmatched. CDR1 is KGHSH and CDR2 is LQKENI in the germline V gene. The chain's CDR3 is CASSPLGGSSYNEQFF. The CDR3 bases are TGTGCCAGCTCACCTTTGGGGGGGAGCTCCTACAATGAGCAGTTCTTC.

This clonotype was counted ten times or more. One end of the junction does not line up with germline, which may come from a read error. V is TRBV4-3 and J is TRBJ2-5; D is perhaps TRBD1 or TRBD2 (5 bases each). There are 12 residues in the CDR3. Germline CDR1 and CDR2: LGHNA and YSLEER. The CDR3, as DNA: TGTGCCAGCAGTAGGGACGGGGAGACCCAGTACTTC. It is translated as CASSRDGETQYF.